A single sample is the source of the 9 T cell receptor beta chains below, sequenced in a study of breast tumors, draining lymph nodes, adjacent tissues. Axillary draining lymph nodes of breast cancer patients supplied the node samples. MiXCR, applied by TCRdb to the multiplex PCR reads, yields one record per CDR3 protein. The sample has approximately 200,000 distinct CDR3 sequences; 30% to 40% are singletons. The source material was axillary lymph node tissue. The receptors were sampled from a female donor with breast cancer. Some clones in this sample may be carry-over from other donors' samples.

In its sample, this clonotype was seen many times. This CDR3 reads CASSLGGDRGYNEQFF. CDR3 DNA: TGTGCCAGCAGCTTAGGGGGGGACAGGGGCTACAATGAGCAGTTCTTC. The rearrangement uses TRBV11-2 and TRBJ2-1; 10 bases fit TRBD1. The CDR3 sequence is 16 residues long. Germline V lookup: CDR1 SGHAT, CDR2 FQNNGV. Trimming removed 1 base from V and 3 bases from J; junction bases left unmatched: 3.

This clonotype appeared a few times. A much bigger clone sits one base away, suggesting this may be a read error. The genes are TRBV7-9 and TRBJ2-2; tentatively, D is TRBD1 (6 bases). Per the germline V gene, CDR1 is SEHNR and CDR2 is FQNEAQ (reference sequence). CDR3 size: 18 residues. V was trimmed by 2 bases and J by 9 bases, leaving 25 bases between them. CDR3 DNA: TGTGCCAGCAGCTTACACGGGACATCCGGAACCAGGGGCCGGGAGCTGTTTTTT. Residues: CASSLHGTSGTRGRELFF.

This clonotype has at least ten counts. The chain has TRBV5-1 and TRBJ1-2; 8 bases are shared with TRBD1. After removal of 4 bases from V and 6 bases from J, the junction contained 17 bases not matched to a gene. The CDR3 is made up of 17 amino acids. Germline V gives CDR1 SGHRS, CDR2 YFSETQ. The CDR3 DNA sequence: TGCGCCAGCAGCCCAGAGGGGGCAACAGGGGGACAGCATGGCTACACCTTC. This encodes CASSPEGATGGQHGYTF.

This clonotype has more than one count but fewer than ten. The CDR3 nucleotides read TGTGCCAGCAGTCCCGGGACTTACGGCTACAATGAGCAGTTCTTC. Translated: CASSPGTYGYNEQFF. The rearrangement joins TRBV6-4 to TRBJ2-1, with a weak D call TRBD2 (6 bases). The V end lost 5 bases, the J end lost 3 bases, and 14 bases lay between the germline ends. The CDR3 is 15 residues long. Germline V CDR1 and CDR2: MRHNA, SNTAGT.

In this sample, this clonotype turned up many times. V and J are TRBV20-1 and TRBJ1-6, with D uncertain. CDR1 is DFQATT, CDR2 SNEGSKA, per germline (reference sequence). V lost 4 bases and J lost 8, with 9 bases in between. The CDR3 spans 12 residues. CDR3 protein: CSATTGYSPLHF. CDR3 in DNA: TGCAGTGCTACCACGGGTTATTCACCCCTCCACTTT.

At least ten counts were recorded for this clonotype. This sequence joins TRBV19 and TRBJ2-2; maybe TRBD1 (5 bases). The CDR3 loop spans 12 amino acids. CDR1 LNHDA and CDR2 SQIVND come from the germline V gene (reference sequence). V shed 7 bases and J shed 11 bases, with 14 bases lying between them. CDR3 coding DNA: TGTGCCAGTAAGGGCTTAAGGGGCGAGCTGTTTTTT. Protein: CASKGLRGELFF. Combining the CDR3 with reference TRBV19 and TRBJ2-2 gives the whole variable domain DGGITQSPKYLFRKEGQNVTLSCEQNLNHDAMYWYRQDPGQGLRLIYYSQIVNDFQKGDIAEGYSVSREKKESFPLTVTSAQKNPTAFYLCASKGLRGELFFGEGSRLTVL.

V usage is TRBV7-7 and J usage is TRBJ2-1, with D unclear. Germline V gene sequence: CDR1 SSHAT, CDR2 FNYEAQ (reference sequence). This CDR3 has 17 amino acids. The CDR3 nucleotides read TGTGCTACCTCTTGGAGTTGGGTGGGTCTTTCCTACAATGAGCAGTTCTTC. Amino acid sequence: CATSWSWVGLSYNEQFF.

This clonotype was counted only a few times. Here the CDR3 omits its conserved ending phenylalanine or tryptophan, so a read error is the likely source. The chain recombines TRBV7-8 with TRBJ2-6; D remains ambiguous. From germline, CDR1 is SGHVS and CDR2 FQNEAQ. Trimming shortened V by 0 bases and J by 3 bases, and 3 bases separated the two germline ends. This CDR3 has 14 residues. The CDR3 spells CASSLARGANVLTH. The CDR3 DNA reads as TGTGCCAGCAGCTTAGCTCGTGGGGCCAACGTCCTGACTCAC.

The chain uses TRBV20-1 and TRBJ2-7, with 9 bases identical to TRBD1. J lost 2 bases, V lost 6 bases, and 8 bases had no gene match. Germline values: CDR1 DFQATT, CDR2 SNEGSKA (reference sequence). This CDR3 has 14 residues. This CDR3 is CSASDRGHTYEQYF. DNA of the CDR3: TGCAGTGCATCGGACAGGGGCCACACCTACGAGCAGTACTTC.